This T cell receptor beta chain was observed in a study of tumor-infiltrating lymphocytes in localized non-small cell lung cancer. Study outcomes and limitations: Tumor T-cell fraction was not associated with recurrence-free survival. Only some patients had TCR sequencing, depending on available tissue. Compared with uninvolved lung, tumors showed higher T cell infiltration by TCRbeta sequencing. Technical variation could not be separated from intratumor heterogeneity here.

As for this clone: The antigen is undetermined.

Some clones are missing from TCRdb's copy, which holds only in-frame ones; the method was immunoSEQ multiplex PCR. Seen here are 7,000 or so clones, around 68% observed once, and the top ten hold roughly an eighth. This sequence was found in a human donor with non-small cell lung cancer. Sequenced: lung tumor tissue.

This CDR3 reads CASSRTSGSNEQFF. As DNA, the CDR3 is TGCGCCAGCAGCCGGACTAGCGGGAGCAATGAGCAGTTCTTC. The chain is built from TRBV5-1 and TRBJ2-1, with 13 bases aligning to TRBD2. Germline CDR1 is SGHRS and CDR2 is YFSETQ. The CDR3 is made up of 14 amino acids. The trim removed 4 bases at V and 6 bases at J, leaving 1 base unmatched.